This T cell receptor beta chain was sequenced for a study of shared clonotypes between healthy human individuals. Whole-study findings and limits: Clonotype sharing among donors, it was expected, would be affected by sequencing depth.

CDR1 and CDR2 from the germline V gene are MDHEN and SYDVKM. Trimming shortened V by 2 bases and J by 5 bases, and 10 bases separated the two germline ends. The length of the CDR3 is 13 residues. As to this clone: Its antigen is not known.

All donors qualified as healthy HIV-negative adults and had experienced no recent acute infections or vaccinations. Within Nashville, Tennessee resided all donors, each a Caucasian adult. Unsorted PBMC contributed approximately 0.3 ug DNA, approximately 33,000 T cell genomes, to each replicate PCR. Produced via immunoSEQ multiplex PCR; TCRdb's table is partial and in-frame only. The repertoire has about 520,000 clones, 65% to 85% of them found once; the top ten carry approximately 12%. The receptor was isolated from a woman aged 40 to 50 in good health. Some clones in this sample may be carry-over from other donors' samples. The sequenced sample was PBMCs. The chain carries TRBV28 and TRBJ2-7; D might be TRBD1 (5 bases). The CDR3 is CASSLTQGDEQYF. DNA for the CDR3: TGTGCCAGCAGTTTAACCCAGGGTGACGAGCAGTACTTC.